These 29 T cell receptor beta chains were all obtained from the same sample, sequenced in a study of T cells after yellow fever vaccination. MiXCR, applied by TCRdb to the 5' RACE reads, yields one record per CDR3 protein. Among under 700,000 distinct CDR3 sequences listed, about a sixth were seen once. The sequences come from PBMCs, collected 5 to 6 days after the first yellow fever vaccination. These receptors were collected from a man aged 18 to 30 who received the YFV17D yellow fever vaccine.

This rearrangement joins TRBV5-1 to TRBJ2-3; tentatively, D is TRBD2 (7 bases). CDR1 and CDR2 from the germline V gene are SGHRS and YFSETQ. The CDR3 sequence is 15 residues long. The germline V and J ends were trimmed by 0 bases and 4 bases, with 12 bases remaining between them. CDR3 in amino acids: CASSLGPGGADTQYF. The CDR3 nucleotides read TGCGCCAGCAGCTTGGGGCCGGGGGGCGCAGATACGCAGTATTTT.

The chain combines TRBV19 with TRBJ2-7; a weak D match, TRBD1 (8 bases). Trimming left V 1 base short and J 2 bases short, with 15 bases between. The CDR3 contains 16 residues. Germline-derived CDR1 and CDR2 are LNHDA and SQIVND (reference sequence). This CDR3 reads CASSIGGQAGAYEQYF. The CDR3 bases are TGTGCCAGTAGTATAGGGGGACAGGCGGGAGCCTACGAGCAGTACTTC.

The chain uses TRBV7-3 and TRBJ2-2; 12 positions agree with TRBD1. CDR3 size: 18 residues. Germline loops: CDR1 SGHTA, CDR2 FQGTGA. V lost 5 bases, J lost 4 bases, and 11 bases stayed unmatched. CDR3 sequence: CASSGLSGTGGITGELFF. The CDR3 DNA follows: TGTGCCAGCAGCGGTCTGTCTGGGACAGGGGGCATCACCGGGGAGCTGTTTTTT. Filled out from reference TRBV7-3 and TRBJ2-2, the complete variable domain reads GAGVSQTPSNKVTEKGKYVELRCDPISGHTALYWYRQSLGQGPEFLIYFQGTGAADDSGLPNDRFFAVRPEGSVSTLKIQRTERGDSAVYLCASSGLSGTGGITGELFFGEGSRLTVL.

The chain combines TRBV20-1 with TRBJ2-3; D possibly corresponds to TRBD1 (5 bases). The V gene lost 2 bases and the J gene lost 3 bases, with 6 bases spanning the gap. The CDR3 is 12 amino acids. Germline V gene sequence: CDR1 DFQATT, CDR2 SNEGSKA (reference sequence). CDR3 coding DNA: TGCAGTGCTAGAAGACAGACAGATACGCAGTATTTT. Its translation is CSARRQTDTQYF.

The rearrangement joins TRBV7-9 to TRBJ2-3; TRBD2 is a possible D gene (6 bases). Germline V gene sequence: CDR1 SEHNR, CDR2 FQNEAQ (reference sequence). There are 14 residues in the CDR3. V shed 6 bases and J shed 5 bases, with 15 bases lying between them. CDR3 amino acids: CASSLTAEGDTQYF. As DNA, the CDR3 is TGTGCCAGCAGTTTAACTGCGGAGGGAGATACGCAGTATTTT.

In this sample, this clonotype turned up many times. This rearrangement joins TRBV7-2 to TRBJ1-1; unclear D gene. Germline V gene sequence: CDR1 SGHTA, CDR2 FQGNSA. Trimming shortened V by 5 bases and J by 1 base, and 8 bases separated the two germline ends. This CDR3 has 13 residues. CDR3 residues: CASSRRENTEAFF. The CDR3 DNA follows: TGTGCCAGCAGCCGAAGAGAGAACACTGAAGCTTTCTTT.

The chain joins TRBV4-1 to TRBJ2-1, with TRBD1 identical over 8 bases. Per germline, CDR1 MGHRA and CDR2 YSYEKL. Germline trimming cut 2 bases from V and 3 bases from J; bases unmatched to any gene: 9. This CDR3 contains 17 residues. CDR3 loop: CASSQPLRQGLYNEQFF. The CDR3 nucleotides read TGCGCCAGCAGCCAACCCTTACGACAGGGGCTCTACAATGAGCAGTTCTTC.

The sample holds a few counts of this clonotype. The V call is TRBV9, the J call TRBJ1-3; D ambiguous. Germline lookup yields CDR1 SGDLS and CDR2 YYNGEE. The CDR3 runs to 13 residues. The V gene lost 2 bases and the J gene lost 7 bases, with 10 bases spanning the gap. The CDR3 DNA reads TGTGCCAGCAGCGTGGATCTAGGGAACACCATATATTTT. Translation gives CASSVDLGNTIYF.

As concerns this clonotype: Possible read error: a much larger clone is one base away. J is TRBJ2-6 and V is TRBV4-3; the D is unclear. The length of the CDR3 is 15 residues. Germline values: CDR1 LGHNA, CDR2 YSLEER. The CDR3 loop is CASGQEVSGANVLTF. The CDR3 bases are TGCGCCAGCGGCCAAGAGGTATCTGGGGCCAACGTCCTGACTTTC.

V gene TRBV5-1 combines with J gene TRBJ2-1, with D unclear. The CDR3 is made up of 16 amino acids. Trimming pared 4 bases from V and 3 bases from J, leaving 17 bases between. Germline V gene lookup returns CDR1 SGHRS and CDR2 YFSETQ. The DNA for the CDR3 is TGCGCCAGCAGCGGGATCGGGTCTAGGAACTACAATGAGCAGTTCTTC. Amino acid sequence: CASSGIGSRNYNEQFF.

This clonotype was seen a few times. The chain uses TRBV5-1 and TRBJ2-1; D uncertain. Germline assignment: CDR1 SGHRS and CDR2 YFSETQ. This CDR3 is 17 amino acids long. V was clipped by 0 bases and J by 2 bases, with 15 bases between them. The CDR3 loop is CASSLEAAKLTYNEQFF. CDR3 in DNA: TGCGCCAGCAGCTTGGAAGCAGCCAAGCTTACCTACAATGAGCAGTTCTTC.

The chain combines TRBV5-1 with TRBJ2-5; unclear D gene. V lost 0 bases to trimming and J lost 2 bases, with 11 bases between them. The germline V gene has CDR1 SGHRS and CDR2 YFSETQ. The CDR3 is 15 residues long. In nucleotides, the CDR3 is TGCGCCAGCAGCTTGGCCGGAATGGGGCAAGAGACCCAGTACTTC. Its translation is CASSLAGMGQETQYF.

This clonotype was observed a handful of times. A much larger clone lies a single base off, so this may be a read error. The chain combines TRBV13 with TRBJ2-1; D remains unclear. This CDR3 comprises 11 residues. The germline V gene has CDR1 PRHDT and CDR2 FYEKMQ (reference sequence). The germline V and J ends were trimmed by 2 bases and 8 bases, with 4 bases remaining between them. The DNA of the CDR3 is TGTGCCAGCAGCTTAAGGCATGAGCAGTTCTTC. Translation gives CASSLRHEQFF.

This clonotype was seen a few times. This sequence joins TRBV6-5 and TRBJ1-1; weak D call: TRBD1 (5 bases). Germline V gene sequence: CDR1 MNHEY, CDR2 SVGAGI. This CDR3 comprises 15 residues. The V end lost 0 bases, the J end lost 4 bases, and 12 bases lay between the germline ends. CDR3 sequence (DNA): TGTGCCAGCAGTTACTCGAAAGGGCAGGGCACTGAAGCTTTCTTT. Protein product: CASSYSKGQGTEAFF.

CDR3 bases: TGTGCCAGCAGCCGGGCGTTCAGCGGGGGGCGTAATGAGCAGTTCTTC. This gives the protein CASSRAFSGGRNEQFF. The chain carries TRBV7-2 and TRBJ2-1; 9 positions match TRBD2. J lost 7 bases, V lost 5 bases, and 12 bases had no gene match. Per germline, CDR1 SGHTA and CDR2 FQGNSA. The CDR3 runs 16 residues. Looking up the rest from reference TRBV7-2 and TRBJ2-1 gives the full variable domain: GAGVSQSPSNKVTEKGKDVELRCDPISGHTALYWYRQSLGQGLEFLIYFQGNSAPDKSGLPSDRFSAERTGGSVSTLTIQRTQQEDSAVYLCASSRAFSGGRNEQFFGPGTRLTVL.

The chain couples TRBV11-1 to TRBJ2-7; D gene unclear. V was trimmed by 5 bases and J by 7 bases, leaving 9 bases between them. Germline V lookup: CDR1 SGHAT, CDR2 FQDESV (reference sequence). The CDR3 extends over 11 amino acids. The CDR3 sequence is CASSRTDEQYV. CDR3 nucleotide sequence: TGTGCCAGCAGCCGCACAGATGAGCAGTACGTC.

V usage is TRBV20-1 and J usage is TRBJ2-1; 9 bases agree with TRBD2. Looked up from germline, CDR1 is DFQATT and CDR2 is SNEGSKA (reference sequence). This CDR3 is 12 amino acids long. The J segment lost 6 bases and the V segment lost 6 bases, leaving 3 bases of the junction unmatched. CDR3 DNA: TGCAGTGCGGGCGGGAGGGTCAATGAGCAGTTCTTC. Residues: CSAGGRVNEQFF.

The chain joins TRBV3-1 to TRBJ2-7; the D is unclear. Germline V CDR1 and CDR2: LGHDT, YNNKEL (reference sequence). V lost 1 base and J 5 bases, leaving 3 bases between the germline ends. The CDR3 has 11 residues. CDR3 sequence reads: CASSQGHEQYV. The DNA for the CDR3 is TGTGCCAGCAGCCAAGGCCACGAGCAGTACGTC.

The chain has TRBV4-1 and TRBJ2-7; TRBD2 matches 10 bases. Germline-derived CDR1 and CDR2 are MGHRA and YSYEKL. J lost 4 bases, V lost 5 bases, and 8 bases had no gene match. CDR3 length: 15 amino acids. CDR3 sequence reads: CASSKFTSGEYEQYV. The CDR3 coding sequence is TGCGCCAGCAGCAAGTTCACTAGCGGGGAGTACGAGCAGTACGTC.

This clonotype was counted ten times or more. The chain carries TRBV29-1 and TRBJ2-3; 8 positions agree with TRBD1. The J segment lost 4 bases and the V segment lost 3 bases, leaving 12 bases of the junction unmatched. Per the germline V gene, CDR1 is SQVTM and CDR2 is ANQGSEA. This CDR3 spans 16 amino acids. CDR3 loop: CSVEGGTGLLADTQYF. In DNA form, the CDR3 reads TGCAGCGTTGAGGGCGGGACAGGTCTTTTAGCAGATACGCAGTATTTT.

This clonotype was found a few times. The chain carries TRBV20-1 and TRBJ1-4; 8 positions agree with TRBD1. This CDR3 is built from 15 residues. Germline values: CDR1 DFQATT, CDR2 SNEGSKA (reference sequence). Germline trimming cut 3 bases from V and 5 bases from J; bases unmatched to any gene: 8. The CDR3 is CSASSPRTGNEKLFF. The CDR3, as DNA: TGCAGTGCTAGCTCCCCCAGGACAGGGAATGAAAAACTGTTTTTT.

This clonotype has just a few counts. This rearrangement joins TRBV7-2 to TRBJ2-3; D unresolved. V was clipped by 5 bases and J by 8 bases, with 11 bases between them. Germline V gene lookup returns CDR1 SGHTA and CDR2 FQGNSA. The CDR3 covers 12 residues. The DNA of the CDR3 is TGTGCCAGCAGCCCGGAGTATCTTACGCAGTATTTT. Translating it yields CASSPEYLTQYF.

This sequence joins TRBV11-2 and TRBJ1-3; D is uncertain. CDR1 and CDR2 (germline): SGHAT, FQNNGV. Trimming took off 1 base at V and 0 bases at J, with 10 bases between the two ends. CDR3 length: 16 residues. The CDR3 protein is CASSLGWRSSGNTIYF. CDR3 DNA: TGTGCCAGCAGCTTAGGGTGGAGGAGCTCTGGAAACACCATATATTTT.

This chain connects TRBV6-2 or TRBV6-3 to TRBJ1-4; D gene ambiguous. This CDR3 region has 13 residues. Trimming removed 11 bases from V and 7 bases from J, with 17 bases in between. CDR1 and CDR2 (germline): MNHEY, SVGEGT. The CDR3 coding sequence is TGTGCCGTAACGCGCCCCCTCGGTGAAAAACTGTTTTTT. This gives the protein CAVTRPLGEKLFF.

The CDR3 here is CASSLGTPEETQYF. The CDR3 nucleotides are TGTGCCAGTAGTTTGGGCACACCGGAAGAGACCCAGTACTTC. The rearrangement uses TRBV19 and TRBJ2-5; D gene uncertain. The germline V and J ends were trimmed by 5 bases and 3 bases, with 13 bases remaining between them. This CDR3 is 14 amino acids long. The V gene's germline CDR1 is LNHDA and CDR2 SQIVND (reference sequence).

This chain joins TRBV6-5 and TRBJ2-1; weak D call: TRBD1 (6 bases). CDR1 and CDR2 (germline): MNHEY, SVGAGI. V gave up 1 base and J gave up 5 bases, with 12 bases separating them. CDR3 length: 15 amino acids. CDR3: CASSYWGPQDNEQFF. The CDR3 DNA reads as TGTGCCAGCAGTTACTGGGGGCCCCAGGACAATGAGCAGTTCTTC.

The chain recombines TRBV5-1 with TRBJ1-3, with D uncertain. The CDR3 length is 14 residues. Germline-derived CDR1 and CDR2 are SGHRS and YFSETQ. V lost 5 bases and J 0 bases, leaving 9 bases between the germline ends. This CDR3 is CASSDTSSGNTIYF. Here the CDR3 DNA reads TGCGCCAGCAGTGATACTTCCTCTGGAAACACCATATATTTT.

This clonotype has only a few counts. This chain uses TRBV19 with TRBJ1-2; 9 bases are a match to TRBD1. The V segment lost 8 bases and the J segment 7 bases; nucleotides outside the gene matches: 20. The germline V gene has CDR1 LNHDA and CDR2 SQIVND (reference sequence). CDR3 size: 17 residues. The CDR3 here is CASSDSGTGSVSPGYTF. The CDR3 bases are TGTGCCAGTTCAGACTCCGGGACAGGGTCTGTTTCGCCTGGCTACACCTTC.

This clonotype occurred once. The V call is TRBV4-3, the J call TRBJ2-1; TRBD2 is a possible D gene (6 bases). Per the germline V gene, CDR1 is LGHNA and CDR2 is YSLEER. The CDR3 contains 11 residues. CDR3 DNA sequence: TGCGGAGCTGGAGGGAACAATGAGCAGTTCTTC. Translated, it gives CGAGGNNEQFF.